The rows below give T cell receptor beta chains drawn from one sample of a study of cytomegalovirus exposure and HLA in healthy donors. This table comes from immunoSEQ multiplex PCR, and its TCRdb copy is limited to in-frame clones, with some not included. The sample carries about 94,000 clones, roughly three fifths recorded once. Sequencing used PBMCs. These receptors were collected from a man in his thirties or forties in good health and CMV-seronegative. Both conserved end residues are part of each CDR3. The D gene is left open where the match is weak. Some rows have no size entry. The others give once, few or many, or a class for an expanded clone.

d_gene: -; abundance: few; v_gene: TRBV30; j_gene: TRBJ1-1; CDR3nt: TGTGCCTGGAACGCCGAGCTGAACACTGAAGCTTTCTTT; CDR3aa: CAWNAELNTEAFF
d_gene: -; abundance: -; v_gene: TRBV2; j_gene: TRBJ2-3; CDR3nt: TGTGCCGTATCGAGAGAGATCACAGATACGCAGTATTTT; CDR3aa: CAVSREITDTQYF
d_gene: TRBD1; abundance: -; v_gene: TRBV19; j_gene: TRBJ1-2; CDR3nt: TGTGCCAGTAGTACTGTGACAGGGGAGTTTAATGGCTACACCTTC; CDR3aa: CASSTVTGEFNGYTF
d_gene: TRBD1; abundance: few; v_gene: TRBV10-3; j_gene: TRBJ1-1; CDR3nt: TGTGCCATCAGATCGGGACAGGGGCTTGAAGCTTTCTTT; CDR3aa: CAIRSGQGLEAFF
d_gene: TRBD1; abundance: -; v_gene: TRBV19; j_gene: TRBJ1-6; CDR3nt: TGTGCCAGTAGCAACTTTGACAGGGCCCTCCACTTT; CDR3aa: CASSNFDRALHF
d_gene: TRBD2; abundance: -; v_gene: TRBV11-2; j_gene: TRBJ2-7; CDR3nt: TGTGCCAGCAGCCAGCGGGGGGCCTCCTACGAGCAGTACTTC; CDR3aa: CASSQRGASYEQYF
d_gene: -; abundance: few; v_gene: TRBV14; j_gene: TRBJ2-5; CDR3nt: TGTGCCAGCAGCCATCGAGTGACCCAGTACTTC; CDR3aa: CASSHRVTQYF
d_gene: -; abundance: -; v_gene: TRBV5-1; j_gene: TRBJ1-4; CDR3nt: TGCGCCAGCAGCTTGGGAGCCCGAGGGGGTGAAAAACTGTTTTTT; CDR3aa: CASSLGARGGEKLFF
d_gene: TRBD2; abundance: -; v_gene: TRBV19; j_gene: TRBJ2-7; CDR3nt: TGTGCCAGTAGAGCGGGAGGGCCCTACGAGCAGTACTTC; CDR3aa: CASRAGGPYEQYF
d_gene: -; abundance: -; v_gene: TRBV10-3; j_gene: TRBJ2-7; CDR3nt: TGTGCCATCAGTGAGCGGGACGAGCAGTACTTC; CDR3aa: CAISERDEQYF
d_gene: -; abundance: -; v_gene: TRBV5-1; j_gene: TRBJ2-7; CDR3nt: TGCGCCAGCAGCTTGGCCCCCAGTAACTACGAGCAGTACTTC; CDR3aa: CASSLAPSNYEQYF
d_gene: TRBD2; abundance: few; v_gene: TRBV6-5; j_gene: TRBJ2-3; CDR3nt: TGTGCCAGCAGCGGGGGGAGGGCAGATACGCAGTATTTT; CDR3aa: CASSGGRADTQYF
d_gene: -; abundance: -; v_gene: TRBV27; j_gene: TRBJ1-4; CDR3nt: TGTGCCAGCAGTCTCATTTCGTGGGCCCCTGCAACTAATGAAAAACTGTTTTTT; CDR3aa: CASSLISWAPATNEKLFF
d_gene: -; abundance: once; v_gene: TRBV7-9; j_gene: TRBJ2-7; CDR3nt: TGTGCCAGCAGCTGGGGGGGCGCGTCTTACGAGCAGTACTTC; CDR3aa: CASSWGGASYEQYF
d_gene: TRBD2; abundance: -; v_gene: TRBV11-3; j_gene: TRBJ2-3; CDR3nt: TGTGCCAGCAGCTTCGGACTAGCGGGGGGCCGCACAGATACGCAGTATTTT; CDR3aa: CASSFGLAGGRTDTQYF
d_gene: -; abundance: -; v_gene: TRBV5-4; j_gene: TRBJ1-2; CDR3nt: TGTGCCAGCAGCGTACCCAAGGAGGGCTCCTATGGCTACACCTTC; CDR3aa: CASSVPKEGSYGYTF
d_gene: -; abundance: once; v_gene: TRBV11-2; j_gene: TRBJ2-1; CDR3nt: TGTGCCAGCAGCTTAGCAGGCCCAGAGACATGGAACGAGCAGTTCTTC; CDR3aa: CASSLAGPETWNEQFF
d_gene: -; abundance: few; v_gene: TRBV5-8; j_gene: TRBJ2-7; CDR3nt: TGTGCCAGCAGCTTGACACGGATCGGGAGCTACGAGCAGTACTTC; CDR3aa: CASSLTRIGSYEQYF
d_gene: -; abundance: few; v_gene: TRBV7-2; j_gene: TRBJ1-1; CDR3nt: TGTGCCAGCAGCTCACGCAGGGTCACTGAAGCTTTCTTT; CDR3aa: CASSSRRVTEAFF
d_gene: -; abundance: -; v_gene: TRBV6-1; j_gene: TRBJ2-7; CDR3nt: TGTGCCAGCAGCGCCTTCAGGTACGAGCAGTACTTC; CDR3aa: CASSAFRYEQYF
d_gene: TRBD1; abundance: few; v_gene: TRBV6-4; j_gene: TRBJ2-1; CDR3nt: TGTGCCAGCAGTGACGGACAGGGGGGCAATGAGCAGTTCTTC; CDR3aa: CASSDGQGGNEQFF
d_gene: TRBD2; abundance: -; v_gene: TRBV6-5; j_gene: TRBJ2-1; CDR3nt: TGTGCCAGCAGACTACTTACTAGCGATGAGCAGTTCTTC; CDR3aa: CASRLLTSDEQFF
d_gene: TRBD2; abundance: once; v_gene: TRBV4-3; j_gene: TRBJ2-6; CDR3nt: TGCGCCAGCAGCCAAGATTCTAGCGGCTTCGGGGCCAACGTCCTGACTTTC; CDR3aa: CASSQDSSGFGANVLTF
d_gene: TRBD2; abundance: -; v_gene: TRBV6-1; j_gene: TRBJ2-2; CDR3nt: TGTGCCAGCAGTGTACGGGGGGGGAACACCGGGGAGCTGTTTTTT; CDR3aa: CASSVRGGNTGELFF
d_gene: TRBD1; abundance: -; v_gene: TRBV5-5; j_gene: TRBJ1-1; CDR3nt: TGTGCCAGCAGCTGGGGGGACAGCCTGAACACTGAAGCTTTCTTT; CDR3aa: CASSWGDSLNTEAFF
d_gene: -; abundance: few; v_gene: TRBV19; j_gene: TRBJ1-2; CDR3nt: TGTGCCAGTAGAATGACAATGGACTCTAGCGGCTACACCTTC; CDR3aa: CASRMTMDSSGYTF
d_gene: -; abundance: -; v_gene: TRBV28; j_gene: TRBJ1-5; CDR3nt: TGTGCCAGCAGTTCCCCGGGGAGGAGTGGCAATCAGCCCCAGCATTTT; CDR3aa: CASSSPGRSGNQPQHF
d_gene: TRBD1; abundance: -; v_gene: TRBV7-3; j_gene: TRBJ2-6; CDR3nt: TGTGCCAGCAGCGAGGGACAGTTCTCTGGGGCCAACGTCCTGACTTTC; CDR3aa: CASSEGQFSGANVLTF
d_gene: -; abundance: few; v_gene: TRBV7-9; j_gene: TRBJ2-3; CDR3nt: TGTGCCAGCAGCTTCCGGGAGACTTTTACAGATACGCAGTATTTT; CDR3aa: CASSFRETFTDTQYF
d_gene: -; abundance: few; v_gene: TRBV27; j_gene: TRBJ1-4; CDR3nt: TGTGCCAGCAGTTTAACACAGGATAATGAAAAACTGTTTTTT; CDR3aa: CASSLTQDNEKLFF
d_gene: -; abundance: -; v_gene: TRBV30; j_gene: TRBJ2-6; CDR3nt: TGTGCCTGGAGGCAGAGGGAAACTGGGGCCAACGTCCTGACTTTC; CDR3aa: CAWRQRETGANVLTF
d_gene: TRBD2; abundance: -; v_gene: TRBV7-8; j_gene: TRBJ2-5; CDR3nt: TGTGCCAGCAGTAAGTTAGCGGGATCGGCAGAGACCCAGTACTTC; CDR3aa: CASSKLAGSAETQYF
d_gene: -; abundance: -; v_gene: TRBV4-3; j_gene: TRBJ1-6; CDR3nt: TGCGCCAGCAGCCAAGTTTATGTCAGGGGAAATTCACCCCTCCACTTT; CDR3aa: CASSQVYVRGNSPLHF
d_gene: TRBD1; abundance: -; v_gene: TRBV6-6; j_gene: TRBJ1-4; CDR3nt: TGTGCCAGCAGTGAGGGGCGAGGGGGCGATGAAAAACTGTTTTTT; CDR3aa: CASSEGRGGDEKLFF
d_gene: -; abundance: few; v_gene: TRBV5-1; j_gene: TRBJ1-6; CDR3nt: TGCGCCAGCAGCCCCCGCGGCGGAACGGAGAGCTCCTATAATTCACCCCTCCACTTT; CDR3aa: CASSPRGGTESSYNSPLHF
d_gene: TRBD2; abundance: -; v_gene: TRBV2; j_gene: TRBJ2-1; CDR3nt: TGTGCCAGCAGTGAAGAGGGCGGGAGGACCAGCAATGAGCAGTTCTTC; CDR3aa: CASSEEGGRTSNEQFF
d_gene: -; abundance: few; v_gene: TRBV4-1; j_gene: TRBJ1-5; CDR3nt: TGCGCCAGCAGCCAACTTAGCAATCAGCCCCAGCATTTT; CDR3aa: CASSQLSNQPQHF
d_gene: -; abundance: -; v_gene: TRBV2; j_gene: TRBJ1-4; CDR3nt: TGTGCCAGCAAGGAGGCGGTCGAAAAACTGTTTTTT; CDR3aa: CASKEAVEKLFF
d_gene: -; abundance: -; v_gene: TRBV11-2; j_gene: TRBJ1-3; CDR3nt: TGTGCCACCCGCCCCTCCGAGGGTATTGGAAACACCATATATTTT; CDR3aa: CATRPSEGIGNTIYF
d_gene: -; abundance: -; v_gene: TRBV7-2; j_gene: TRBJ1-2; CDR3nt: TGTGCCAGCAGCTTATTGGGCGGGAACTATGGCTACACCTTC; CDR3aa: CASSLLGGNYGYTF
d_gene: TRBD1; abundance: -; v_gene: TRBV6-5; j_gene: TRBJ2-1; CDR3nt: TGTGCCAGCAGTTACTCGGGACAGAGCAATGAGCAGTTCTTC; CDR3aa: CASSYSGQSNEQFF
d_gene: -; abundance: -; v_gene: TRBV29-1; j_gene: TRBJ2-3; CDR3nt: TGCAGCGTTGCCCGGGACACGGAGACTAACACAGATACGCAGTATTTT; CDR3aa: CSVARDTETNTDTQYF
d_gene: TRBD1; abundance: -; v_gene: TRBV19; j_gene: TRBJ2-7; CDR3nt: TGTGCCAGTAGCTGGACAGGAGCCTACGAGCAGTACTTC; CDR3aa: CASSWTGAYEQYF
d_gene: -; abundance: few; v_gene: TRBV9; j_gene: TRBJ2-7; CDR3nt: TGTGCCAGCAGCGTAGAAGAGGGTAAGTCCTACGAGCAGTACTTC; CDR3aa: CASSVEEGKSYEQYF
d_gene: TRBD1; abundance: -; v_gene: TRBV6-5; j_gene: TRBJ2-7; CDR3nt: TGTGCCAGCAGTCCGACAGGGGAGTACGAGCAGTACTTC; CDR3aa: CASSPTGEYEQYF